This T cell receptor beta chain is drawn from a study of shared clonotypes between healthy human individuals. Here immunoSEQ multiplex PCR was the method, and the copy in TCRdb shows in-frame clones only, minus some. The table shows a few million clones, with over 90% occurring only once. The CDR3 sequence is 13 residues long. Trimming pared 2 bases from V and 1 base from J, leaving 5 bases between. Germline V gene data show CDR1 as SGHVS and CDR2 as FNYEAQ. The source is a man aged 18-30 years in good health. Some clones in this sample may be carry-over from other donors' samples. V usage is TRBV7-6 and J usage is TRBJ2-5; no clear D gene. Sequences were obtained from naive CD4+ T cells from PBMCs. The subset: CD45RA+ positively selected. CDR3 in DNA: TGTGCCAGCAGCTTAATCCCCCAAGAGACCCAGTACTTC. Amino acid sequence: CASSLIPQETQYF.